The next 13 T cell receptor beta chains were all read from a single sample in a study of cytomegalovirus exposure and HLA in healthy donors. PCR was performed using 60 Vbeta and 13 Jbeta primers. TCRdb's copy holds only in-frame clones and misses some; the assay was immunoSEQ multiplex PCR. The sample lists about 52,000 clones, roughly 60% occurring once. The sample taken for sequencing was PBMCs. The receptors stem from a human donor in good health.

The V gene is TRBV15, the J gene TRBJ1-1, with D unresolved. The CDR3 is 14 amino acids. Per germline, CDR1 LNHNV and CDR2 YYDKDF (reference sequence). Deletions cut 9 bases from V and 0 bases from J, with 14 bases between. The CDR3 spells CATSFELMNTEAFF. CDR3 sequence (DNA): TGTGCCACATCTTTCGAACTCATGAACACTGAAGCTTTCTTT.

The chain uses TRBV9 and TRBJ2-7, with TRBD1 matching over 9 bases. This CDR3 is 17 amino acids long. The germline V gene encodes CDR1 SGDLS and CDR2 YYNGEE. V lost 0 bases and J lost 6; bases outside the gene matches: 13. The CDR3 sequence: CASSVGPSGQGGGEQYF. Here the CDR3 DNA reads TGTGCCAGCAGCGTAGGCCCATCGGGACAGGGTGGCGGCGAGCAGTACTTC.

The chain joins TRBV2 to TRBJ1-5; D is undetermined. V dropped 4 bases and J dropped 3 bases, with 10 bases sitting between them. Germline-derived CDR1 and CDR2 are SNHLY and FYNNEI. The CDR3 totals 14 residues. The CDR3 here is CASSGEQINQPQHF. In DNA form, the CDR3 reads TGTGCCAGCAGTGGCGAACAGATCAATCAGCCCCAGCATTTT.

The gene calls are TRBV29-1 and TRBJ1-4; 8 nucleotides line up with TRBD1. Germline CDR1 is SQVTM and CDR2 is ANQGSEA. CDR3 length: 13 amino acids. J was trimmed by 7 bases and V by 6 bases; bases with no gene match: 7. The CDR3 here is CSVAGQGFEKLFF. Written as DNA, the CDR3 is TGCAGCGTAGCCGGACAGGGCTTTGAAAAACTGTTTTTT.

The V gene is TRBV7-9, the J gene TRBJ2-6; 7 bases agree with TRBD1. V trimming: 4 bases; J trimming: 0 bases; junction bases outside the gene matches: 9. Germline-derived CDR1 and CDR2 are SEHNR and FQNEAQ (reference sequence). The CDR3 extends over 18 amino acids. The CDR3 coding sequence is TGTGCCAGCAGCTCCAACAGGGACAGAAGCTCTGGGGCCAACGTCCTGACTTTC. It is translated as CASSSNRDRSSGANVLTF.

This sequence joins TRBV7-2 and TRBJ2-7, with TRBD2 as a possible D gene (6 bases). Trimming took 1 base from V and 3 from J, leaving 7 bases between them. The CDR3 has 13 residues. Germline lookup yields CDR1 SGHTA and CDR2 FQGNSA. The CDR3 sequence: CASSLVGGYEQYF. CDR3 DNA: TGTGCCAGCAGCTTAGTGGGGGGCTACGAGCAGTACTTC. The full variable domain, in which reference TRBV7-2 and TRBJ2-7 provide the parts outside the CDR3, is GAGVSQSPSNKVTEKGKDVELRCDPISGHTALYWYRQSLGQGLEFLIYFQGNSAPDKSGLPSDRFSAERTGGSVSTLTIQRTQQEDSAVYLCASSLVGGYEQYFGPGTRLTVT.

The chain joins TRBV6-5 to TRBJ2-5, with TRBD2 identical over 8 bases. There are 13 residues in the CDR3. Germline-derived CDR1 and CDR2 are MNHEY and SVGAGI. J was trimmed by 3 bases and V by 7 bases; bases with no gene match: 4. The CDR3 region has the DNA TGTGCCAGCAAAAATAGCGGGAAAGAGACCCAGTACTTC. Residues: CASKNSGKETQYF.

V and J are TRBV28 and TRBJ2-6; 9 bases line up with TRBD1. Germline values: CDR1 MDHEN, CDR2 SYDVKM. The length of the CDR3 is 17 residues. Trimming removed 5 bases from V and 2 bases from J; junction bases left unmatched: 7. The DNA for the CDR3 is TGTGCCAGCAGTCCGCCACAGGGGGCTCCTGGGGCCAACGTCCTGACTTTC. Amino acid sequence: CASSPPQGAPGANVLTF.

The V call is TRBV19, the J call TRBJ2-7; possible D gene TRBD1, 5 bases. Germline V CDR1 and CDR2: LNHDA, SQIVND (reference sequence). The ends were cut back, 4 bases at V and 2 bases at J, with 9 bases in the middle. The CDR3 has 13 amino acids. The CDR3: CASSTQGTYEQYF. The CDR3, as DNA: TGTGCCAGTAGTACTCAGGGAACCTACGAGCAGTACTTC.

The chain recombines TRBV10-3 with TRBJ2-6, with 9 positions matching TRBD1. Germline V gene sequence: CDR1 ENHRY, CDR2 SYGVKD. This CDR3 has 17 residues. The trim removed 4 bases at V and 0 bases at J, leaving 4 bases unmatched. This chain's CDR3 is CAISAGQGNSGANVLTF. CDR3 bases: TGTGCCATCAGTGCCGGACAGGGGAACTCTGGGGCCAACGTCCTGACTTTC.

This chain joins TRBV30 and TRBJ1-2; 7 positions agree with TRBD1. V gave up 0 bases and J gave up 11 bases; unmatched junction bases: 3. The length of the CDR3 is 11 residues. CDR1 is GTSNPN and CDR2 is SVGIG in the germline V gene (reference sequence). Written as DNA, the CDR3 is TGTGCCTGGAGTGTGGTCAGGGGGTACACCTTC. It translates to CAWSVVRGYTF.

This clone was counted a few times. The J gene is TRBJ1-2, the V gene TRBV29-1; TRBD1 matches 10 bases. This CDR3 is built from 15 residues. V dropped 6 bases and J dropped 4; count of bases not matched to a gene: 11. Looked up from germline, CDR1 is SQVTM and CDR2 is ANQGSEA. The CDR3 nucleotides are TGCAGCGTCGACGTGACAGGGGGCAAAGGCTATGGCTACACCTTC. It specifies CSVDVTGGKGYGYTF. Variable domain in full (rest from reference TRBV29-1 and TRBJ1-2): SAVISQKPSRDICQRGTSLTIQCQVDSQVTMMFWYRQQPGQSLTLIATANQGSEATYESGFVIDKFPISRPNLTFSTLTVSNMSPEDSSIYLCSVDVTGGKGYGYTFGSGTRLTVV.

This clone was detected a few times. The rearrangement joins TRBV4-1 to TRBJ2-5, with 11 bases aligning to TRBD1. Germline V gene data show CDR1 as MGHRA and CDR2 as YSYEKL. The CDR3 covers 15 residues. With V trimmed by 5 bases and J by 4 bases, 6 bases remained unmatched. The DNA for the CDR3 is TGCGCCAGCAGCTCCGGACAGGGGGCTTCAGAGACCCAGTACTTC. It translates to CASSSGQGASETQYF.